This T cell receptor beta chain originates from a study of T cells after posttransplantation cyclophosphamide. V lost 0 bases, J lost 6 bases, and 2 bases stayed unmatched. CDR1 and CDR2 from the germline V gene are SGDLS and YYNGEE. The length of the CDR3 is 15 residues. Measured with immunoSEQ multiplex PCR; TCRdb has only the in-frame clones, and not every one. The table lists fewer than 40,000 clones, over 85% of them singletons, with about 15% in the top ten. In regard to this clone: Its antigen is still unknown.

Study-wide points: Recipient CMV seropositivity and CMV reactivation strongly tracked TRB clonality. Tissue-infiltrating T cells from skin or gut overlapped little with blood T cells. Later post-transplant blood repertoires were often dominated by donor CD8+ memory clones.

The chain combines TRBV9 with TRBJ2-1; 11 bases align to TRBD2. Sequencing used PBMCs. The clonotype originates from a woman in her forties with a blood cancer, CMV-positive, and with a related stem cell donor. CDR3 region: CASSVGLAGGNEQFF. CDR3 bases: TGTGCCAGCAGCGTAGGGCTAGCGGGGGGCAATGAGCAGTTCTTC.